This T cell receptor beta chain was captured in a study of T cell responses to AZD1222 COVID-19 vaccine. Profiled with immunoSEQ multiplex PCR; TCRdb holds only in-frame clones, not every one. The sample includes under 75,000 clones, about 88% of them seen just once. CDR3 length: 15 amino acids. Trimming stripped 4 bases from V and 8 bases from J, with 21 bases between. Germline CDR1 is SGDLS and CDR2 is YYNGEE. The chain couples TRBV9 to TRBJ1-2, with no clear D. This TCR was sampled from an adult in good health. This material consisted of peripheral blood, taken on day 0 of AZD1222 vaccination. The CDR3 region is CASSSQDEAGNGYTF. The CDR3, as DNA: TGTGCCAGCAGCTCCCAAGACGAGGCGGGGAACGGCTACACCTTC.